A single T cell receptor beta chain is shown here with its context. The data are from a study of control samples from healthy donors and cancer patients. Measured with immunoSEQ multiplex PCR; TCRdb has only the in-frame clones, and not every one. The sample yields around 120,000 clones, roughly 86% seen once. V lost 0 bases, J lost 0 bases, and 15 bases lay in between. The CDR3 is 18 residues long. From germline, CDR1 is KGHDR and CDR2 SFDVKD. The J gene is TRBJ2-3, the V gene TRBV24-1, with D perhaps TRBD1 (6 bases). Sequenced sample: blood. The sequence was collected from a man in his sixties in good health. The CDR3 DNA follows: TGTGCCACCAGTGATTTGAGAAGCAGGGGCACCAGCACAGATACGCAGTATTTT. This translates into CATSDLRSRGTSTDTQYF.